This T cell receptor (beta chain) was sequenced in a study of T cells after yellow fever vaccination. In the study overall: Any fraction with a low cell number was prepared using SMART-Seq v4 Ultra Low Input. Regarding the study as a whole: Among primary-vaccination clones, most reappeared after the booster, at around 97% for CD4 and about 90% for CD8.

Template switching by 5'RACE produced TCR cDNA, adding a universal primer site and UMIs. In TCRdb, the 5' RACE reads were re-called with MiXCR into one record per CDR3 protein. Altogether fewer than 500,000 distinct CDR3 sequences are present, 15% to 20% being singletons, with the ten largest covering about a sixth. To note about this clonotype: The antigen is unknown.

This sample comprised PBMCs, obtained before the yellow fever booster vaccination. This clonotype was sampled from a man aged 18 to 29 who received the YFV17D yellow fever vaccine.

CDR3 amino acids: CASSQTGGGELFF. The CDR3 DNA sequence: TGCGCCAGCAGCCAGACAGGGGGCGGGGAGCTGTTTTTT. This chain uses TRBV4-1 with TRBJ2-2; TRBD1 agrees at 9 bases. Germline CDR1 MGHRA, CDR2 YSYEKL. Germline trimming cut 3 bases from V and 7 bases from J; bases unmatched to any gene: 0. The CDR3 runs 13 residues.